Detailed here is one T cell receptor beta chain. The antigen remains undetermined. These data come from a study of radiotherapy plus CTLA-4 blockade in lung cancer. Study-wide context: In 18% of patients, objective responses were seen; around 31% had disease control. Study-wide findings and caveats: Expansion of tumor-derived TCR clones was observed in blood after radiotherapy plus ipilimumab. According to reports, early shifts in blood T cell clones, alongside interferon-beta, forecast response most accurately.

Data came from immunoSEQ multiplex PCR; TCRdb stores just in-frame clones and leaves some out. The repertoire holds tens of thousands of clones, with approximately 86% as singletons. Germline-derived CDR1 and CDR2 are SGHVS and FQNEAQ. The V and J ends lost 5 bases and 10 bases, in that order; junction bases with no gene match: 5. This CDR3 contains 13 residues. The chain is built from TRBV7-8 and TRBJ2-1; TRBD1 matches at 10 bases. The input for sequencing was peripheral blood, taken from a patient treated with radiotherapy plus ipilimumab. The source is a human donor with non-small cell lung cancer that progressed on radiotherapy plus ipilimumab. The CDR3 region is CASSRQGAGEQFF. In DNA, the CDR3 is TGTGCCAGCAGCCGACAGGGGGCCGGGGAGCAGTTCTTC.